This T cell receptor (beta chain) is from a study of CD8 T cells in Susac syndrome. Random hexamers primed reverse transcription of about 0.5 to 1 ug RNA. TCRdb reanalysed the immunoSEQ multiplex PCR reads using MiXCR and keeps one entry per CDR3 protein. This sample carries 200,000 to 300,000 distinct CDR3 sequences, roughly 93% of them seen once, and the ten largest clones take 0.065% to 0.08%. The TCR comes from a human donor with multiple sclerosis. Sequencing input: CD4+ T cells from PBMCs.

CDR3 DNA sequence: TGCGCCAGCAGCTTGCCAGGGCTCGTAGACACCGGGGAGCTGTTTTTT. Translating it yields CASSLPGLVDTGELFF. This rearrangement joins TRBV5-1 to TRBJ2-2; possibly TRBD1 for D (5 bases). Trimming removed 1 base at V and 3 bases at J, with 13 bases between. There are 16 residues in the CDR3. The germline gives CDR1 SGHRS, CDR2 YFSETQ.